This T cell receptor (beta chain) was documented in a study of shared clonotypes between healthy human individuals (dated by TCRdb to 2020 to 2022). For the wider study: A couple of women and a few men aged 18 to 49 years were included in the cohort. For each donor, CD4 naive and CD4 memory were each run on three plates, CD8 naive on two plates, and CD8 memory on one plate. Per donor, leukapheresis produced somewhere between about 0.85 and 10 billion PBMCs. To increase sequencing depth and limit assay-specific biases, TCR repertoire library preparation and sequencing were carried out by different laboratories using diverse techniques. Blood TCR repertoires of a handful of healthy adults were deeply sequenced to estimate repertoire size and the extent of clonotype sharing between individuals.

Concerning this clone itself: The target of this receptor is not known. No qualities accompany the bases; no much larger clone lies one base away.

Healthy HIV-negative adults with no recently reported acute infections or vaccinations were included as donors. Every donor was a Caucasian adult residing in Nashville, Tennessee, USA. CD4+ T cells were enriched by magnetic negative selection; naive cells were then positively selected on CD45RA, and the negative fraction formed the memory subset. Blood was collected by leukapheresis, and PBMCs were isolated by Ficoll-Histopaque density gradient centrifugation and then cryopreserved in liquid nitrogen vapor phase. Analytical flow cytometry was used to check the purity and quantity of every magnetically sorted T cell population. Each sorted fraction had its genomic DNA isolated and then quantified by UV absorbance on a Nanodrop 2000c. What the research found in general, with its limitations: Sharing across a few donors was observed for 4.5% to 6.5% of naive CD4, 3% to 4% of naive CD8, roughly 2.4% of memory CD4, and about 0.4% of memory CD8 clonotypes. Sampling was limited to blood, and TCR repertoires in tissue likely differ from TCR repertoires in blood. Naive subsets generally had larger estimated clonotype richness than memory subsets. Because the study included only a small number of donors, the genetic and exposure-history diversity represented was limited. Compared with non-shared clonotypes, the clonotypes found in all four sorted-subset donors had higher generation probabilities. Based on pairwise subsampling, the degree of clonotype sharing among donors was expected to be affected by sequencing depth. Incomplete sequencing was indicated by rarefaction of sorted-subset datasets, despite the large sequencing depth.

The germline V gene specifies MDHEN as CDR1 and SYDVKM as CDR2. Germline trimming: 7 bases from V, 4 bases from J; junction bases outside gene matches: 6. Counted from cysteine to phenylalanine, this CDR3 has 14 amino acids. Here the CDR3 DNA is all that survives: 42 bases in frame from base 1. Using the deep immunoSEQ assay, multiplex PCR amplified TCR CDR3 regions from genomic DNA. Genomic DNA extracted from each cell subset was distributed evenly over all wells of several immunoSEQ 96-well plates, and each plate served as one replicate. Each replicate PCR for sorted subsets received around 200 ng genomic DNA, equal to about 30,000 T cell genomes. Purified libraries were measured with a Qubit 3.0 fluorometer, size-checked on a Bioanalyzer 2100, and measured again with the KAPA Library Quantification kit. A separate single-read 150-cycle Illumina NextSeq 550 flow cell was used to sequence each immunoSEQ 96-well plate. Turning to the authors' computational methods: Because only junctional sequences without quality scores were contained in the immunoSEQ output, filtering matching that applied to full-length reads could not be performed. To assign V/J genes and CDR3, sequences were annotated using PyIR, a Python wrapper for IgBLAST v1.9, with IMGT germline references. Any read was removed if the V/J assignment was weak (E-value above 1e-6), the CDR3 was missing, or the read contained stop codons, out-of-frame junctions, or ambiguous translated residues. V3J clonotypes were defined as sequences sharing the same inferred V gene, J gene, and CDR3 amino acid sequence. Percentage overlap between repertoires was computed as shared unique clonotypes divided by the size of the smaller repertoire. Repertoire richness was assessed with RTK rarefaction, the Chao1 estimator, and Recon v2.1 estimates of unobserved clonotypes. OLGA was used to compute generation probabilities for all TCRbeta clonotypes that the gDNA method yielded from a handful of donors. Entries here come from immuneACCESS through TCRdb and include only in-frame sequences with V and J called. Some clones fail to appear in such tables; in the studies checked, an unresolved V gene covers under half of the shortfall, and the cause of the remainder is unknown. V and J calls and clone size are as listed in that table; D and trimming were resolved from the DNA. The sample includes around 2.5 million clones, with 93% observed a single time. 0.35% to 0.45% of the sample is held by the ten biggest clonotypes.

Sequencing was performed on naive CD4+ T cells from PBMCs. The cell subset or site label, as the study defines it: CD45RA+ positively selected. Recombination joined TRBV28 with TRBJ2-2, with 7 bases aligning to TRBD1. The TCR was taken from a man between 18 and 29 years old in good health. Some clones in this sample may be carry-over from other donors' samples. The nucleotides are TGTGCCAGCACAGGGGGTAGAGTCACCGGGGAGCTGTTTTTT. This sequence encodes CASTGGRVTGELFF.